This T cell receptor beta chain was obtained from a study of blood T cell repertoires in COVID-19. Study context: From the United States, Italy and Spain came samples of acute and convalescent COVID-19. T cells, B-cell-depleted T cells, or PBMCs provided the cDNA or gDNA that served as material.

Authors' methods: Amplification of reference gene primers provided the estimated nucleated cell counts. TCRdb keeps only in-frame clones here, not all; method: immunoSEQ multiplex PCR. V and J calls and clone size are copied from that table; D and trimming were computed from the DNA. In the table there are about 66,000 clones, roughly nine tenths of which are singletons. V lost 4 bases and J 1 base, leaving 20 bases between the germline ends. Germline CDR1 is SGHRS and CDR2 is YFSETQ. There are 17 residues in the CDR3. The sequenced material came from peripheral blood. This sequence joins TRBV5-1 and TRBJ1-2; a weak D match, TRBD1 (6 bases). This TCR came from a man aged 55 to 70 with acute or convalescent COVID-19. CDR3 amino acids: CASSLMGTQTDNYGYTF. The CDR3 DNA is TGCGCCAGCAGCCTCATGGGGACACAAACCGATAACTATGGCTACACCTTC.